The 6 T cell receptor beta chains in this list originate from one sample, sequenced in a study of blood T cell repertoires in COVID-19. Sequencing was performed with immunoSEQ multiplex PCR; in TCRdb, only in-frame clones are kept and a portion is missing. The sample lists 150,000 to 200,000 clones; roughly 84% were seen once. The source material was PBMCs or T cells enriched from blood (not recorded which). Receptors were obtained from a young woman who had been exposed to COVID-19.

Here the CDR3 reads CAISGQGALSYGYTF. In DNA, the CDR3 is TGTGCCATCAGTGGACAGGGGGCGCTTAGCTATGGCTACACCTTC. This chain uses TRBV10-3 with TRBJ1-2; 10 nucleotides align to TRBD1. V lost 4 bases to trimming and J lost 4 bases; unmatched junction nucleotides: 6. Germline CDR1 reads ENHRY; CDR2 reads SYGVKD. The length of the CDR3 is 15 residues.

This clone appeared a single time. V and J are TRBV19 and TRBJ1-2, with 8 bases that match TRBD1. Germline V gene sequence: CDR1 LNHDA, CDR2 SQIVND (reference sequence). V lost 5 bases, J lost 4 bases, and 15 bases stayed unmatched. The CDR3 covers 17 residues. CDR3: CASSDDFGRGQGYGYTF. The DNA for the CDR3 is TGTGCCAGTAGTGACGATTTCGGCAGGGGGCAAGGCTATGGCTACACCTTC.

This chain connects TRBV6-5 to TRBJ1-1, with no clear D. CDR1 and CDR2 from the germline V gene are MNHEY and SVGAGI. There are 12 residues in the CDR3. The germline V and J ends were trimmed by 8 bases and 4 bases, with 11 bases remaining between them. CDR3 DNA sequence: TGTGCCAGCCTGGGCGAAGCCACTGAAGCTTTCTTT. Protein sequence: CASLGEATEAFF.

This chain connects TRBV5-6 to TRBJ2-5, with D hard to call. Trimming removed 1 base from V and 2 bases from J, with 12 bases in between. The CDR3 loop spans 15 amino acids. Germline lookup yields CDR1 SGHDT and CDR2 YYEEEE. This chain's CDR3 is CASSLLGPLQETQYF. CDR3 DNA sequence: TGTGCCAGCAGCTTGTTGGGTCCACTACAAGAGACCCAGTACTTC. The whole variable domain, filled in from reference TRBV5-6 and TRBJ2-5, reads DAGVTQSPTHLIKTRGQQVTLRCSPKSGHDTVSWYQQALGQGPQFIFQYYEEEERQRGNFPDRFSGHQFPNYSSELNVNALLLGDSALYLCASSLLGPLQETQYFGPGTRLLVL.

In this sample, this clone turned up a few times. The chain couples TRBV2 to TRBJ1-3, with TRBD1 as a possible D gene (5 bases). CDR3 length equals 14 residues. In germline, CDR1 is SNHLY, CDR2 FYNNEI. V gave up 7 bases and J gave up 0 bases, with 10 bases separating them. The CDR3 here is CASIRQNSGNTIYF. CDR3 DNA sequence: TGTGCCAGCATTCGACAGAACTCTGGAAACACCATATATTTT.

V usage is TRBV7-8 and J usage is TRBJ1-2; D is possibly TRBD1 (6 bases). CDR1 SGHVS and CDR2 FQNEAQ come from the germline V gene. The ends were cut back, 5 bases at V and 2 bases at J, with 12 bases in the middle. CDR3 size: 14 residues. In DNA form, the CDR3 reads TGTGCCAGCAGCCTACTACAGGGCAACTATGGCTACACCTTC. Translating it yields CASSLLQGNYGYTF. Full variable domain (remainder filled in from reference TRBV7-8 and TRBJ1-2): GAGVSQSPRYKVAKRGQDVALRCDPISGHVSLFWYQQALGQGPEFLTYFQNEAQLDKSGLPSDRFFAERPEGSVSTLKIQRTQQEDSAVYLCASSLLQGNYGYTFGSGTRLTVV.